This T cell receptor beta chain was captured by sequencing in a study of a mutant IDH1 vaccine in newly diagnosed glioma. Study context: Patients came in for eight vaccinations, in weeks 1, 3, 5, 7, 11, 15, 19 and 23. Treated patients were around 62% male, about 38% female, mean age roughly 39 years.

The protocol was immunoSEQ multiplex PCR, while the TCRdb copy is restricted to in-frame clones and leaves out a portion. The data hold about 62,000 clones, with roughly 90% observed a single time. V gave up 0 bases and J gave up 8 bases, with 12 bases separating them. The germline CDR1 and CDR2 sequences are SGHRS and YFSETQ. This CDR3 spans 14 amino acids. As for time point: week 11, during vaccination. Alongside topical imiquimod, each dose of vaccine comprised 300 ug of mutant IDH1 20-mer peptide. As for this clone: What it binds is unknown.

This material consisted of PBMCs, taken from a glioma patient whose treatment included an IDH1 peptide vaccine. The origin of this receptor is a man aged 35-49 years with glioma. The chain joins TRBV5-1 to TRBJ2-4; TRBD1 might be the D (5 bases). The CDR3: CASSLDGASYIQYF. The CDR3, as DNA: TGCGCCAGCAGCTTGGATGGGGCCAGTTACATTCAGTACTTC.